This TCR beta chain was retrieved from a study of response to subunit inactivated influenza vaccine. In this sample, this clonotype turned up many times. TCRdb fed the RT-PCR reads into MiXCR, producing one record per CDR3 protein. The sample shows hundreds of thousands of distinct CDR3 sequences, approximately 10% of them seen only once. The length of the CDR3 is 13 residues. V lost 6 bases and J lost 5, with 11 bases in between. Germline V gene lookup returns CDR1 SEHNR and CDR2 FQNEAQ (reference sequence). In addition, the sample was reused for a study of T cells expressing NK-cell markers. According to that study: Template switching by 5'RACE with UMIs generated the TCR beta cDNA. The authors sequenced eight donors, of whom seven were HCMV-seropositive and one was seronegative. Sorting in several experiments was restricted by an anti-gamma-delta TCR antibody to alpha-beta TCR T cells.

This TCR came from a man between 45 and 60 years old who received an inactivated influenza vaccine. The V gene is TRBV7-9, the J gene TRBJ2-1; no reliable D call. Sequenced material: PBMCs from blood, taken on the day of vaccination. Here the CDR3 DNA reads TGTGCCAGCAGTAAACTCCCCCACAATGAGCAGTTCTTC. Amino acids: CASSKLPHNEQFF.